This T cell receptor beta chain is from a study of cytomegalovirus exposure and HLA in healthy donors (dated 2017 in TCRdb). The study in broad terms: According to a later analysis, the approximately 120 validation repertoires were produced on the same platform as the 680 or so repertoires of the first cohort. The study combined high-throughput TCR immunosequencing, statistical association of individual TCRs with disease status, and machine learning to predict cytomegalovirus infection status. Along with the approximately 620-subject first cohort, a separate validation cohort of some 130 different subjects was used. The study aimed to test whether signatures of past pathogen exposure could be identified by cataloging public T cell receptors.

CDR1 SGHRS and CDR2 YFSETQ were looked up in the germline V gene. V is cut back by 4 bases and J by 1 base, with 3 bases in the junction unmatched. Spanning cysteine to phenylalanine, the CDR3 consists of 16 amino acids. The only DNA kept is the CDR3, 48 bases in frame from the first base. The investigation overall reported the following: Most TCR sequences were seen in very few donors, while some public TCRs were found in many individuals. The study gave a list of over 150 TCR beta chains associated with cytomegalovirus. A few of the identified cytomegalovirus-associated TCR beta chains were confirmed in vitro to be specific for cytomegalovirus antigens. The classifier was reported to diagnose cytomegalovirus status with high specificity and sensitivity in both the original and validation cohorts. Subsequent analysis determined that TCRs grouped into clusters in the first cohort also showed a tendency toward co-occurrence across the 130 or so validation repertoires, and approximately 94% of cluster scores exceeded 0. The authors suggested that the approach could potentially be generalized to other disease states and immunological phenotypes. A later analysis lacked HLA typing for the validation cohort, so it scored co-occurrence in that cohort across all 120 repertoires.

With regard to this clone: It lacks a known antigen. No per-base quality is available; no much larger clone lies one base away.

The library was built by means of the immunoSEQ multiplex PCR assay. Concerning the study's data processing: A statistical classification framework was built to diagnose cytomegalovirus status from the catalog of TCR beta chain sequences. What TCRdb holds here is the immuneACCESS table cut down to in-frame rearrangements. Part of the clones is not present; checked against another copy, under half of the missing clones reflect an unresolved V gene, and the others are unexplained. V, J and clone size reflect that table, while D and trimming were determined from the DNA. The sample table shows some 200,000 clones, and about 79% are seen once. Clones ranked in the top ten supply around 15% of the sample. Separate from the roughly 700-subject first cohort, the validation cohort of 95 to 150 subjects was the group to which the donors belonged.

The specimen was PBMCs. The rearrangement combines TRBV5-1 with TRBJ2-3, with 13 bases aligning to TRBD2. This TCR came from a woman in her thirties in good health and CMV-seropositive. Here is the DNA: TGCGCCAGCAGCAAAGGACTAGCGGGAGGCACAGATACGCAGTATTTT. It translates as CASSKGLAGGTDTQYF.